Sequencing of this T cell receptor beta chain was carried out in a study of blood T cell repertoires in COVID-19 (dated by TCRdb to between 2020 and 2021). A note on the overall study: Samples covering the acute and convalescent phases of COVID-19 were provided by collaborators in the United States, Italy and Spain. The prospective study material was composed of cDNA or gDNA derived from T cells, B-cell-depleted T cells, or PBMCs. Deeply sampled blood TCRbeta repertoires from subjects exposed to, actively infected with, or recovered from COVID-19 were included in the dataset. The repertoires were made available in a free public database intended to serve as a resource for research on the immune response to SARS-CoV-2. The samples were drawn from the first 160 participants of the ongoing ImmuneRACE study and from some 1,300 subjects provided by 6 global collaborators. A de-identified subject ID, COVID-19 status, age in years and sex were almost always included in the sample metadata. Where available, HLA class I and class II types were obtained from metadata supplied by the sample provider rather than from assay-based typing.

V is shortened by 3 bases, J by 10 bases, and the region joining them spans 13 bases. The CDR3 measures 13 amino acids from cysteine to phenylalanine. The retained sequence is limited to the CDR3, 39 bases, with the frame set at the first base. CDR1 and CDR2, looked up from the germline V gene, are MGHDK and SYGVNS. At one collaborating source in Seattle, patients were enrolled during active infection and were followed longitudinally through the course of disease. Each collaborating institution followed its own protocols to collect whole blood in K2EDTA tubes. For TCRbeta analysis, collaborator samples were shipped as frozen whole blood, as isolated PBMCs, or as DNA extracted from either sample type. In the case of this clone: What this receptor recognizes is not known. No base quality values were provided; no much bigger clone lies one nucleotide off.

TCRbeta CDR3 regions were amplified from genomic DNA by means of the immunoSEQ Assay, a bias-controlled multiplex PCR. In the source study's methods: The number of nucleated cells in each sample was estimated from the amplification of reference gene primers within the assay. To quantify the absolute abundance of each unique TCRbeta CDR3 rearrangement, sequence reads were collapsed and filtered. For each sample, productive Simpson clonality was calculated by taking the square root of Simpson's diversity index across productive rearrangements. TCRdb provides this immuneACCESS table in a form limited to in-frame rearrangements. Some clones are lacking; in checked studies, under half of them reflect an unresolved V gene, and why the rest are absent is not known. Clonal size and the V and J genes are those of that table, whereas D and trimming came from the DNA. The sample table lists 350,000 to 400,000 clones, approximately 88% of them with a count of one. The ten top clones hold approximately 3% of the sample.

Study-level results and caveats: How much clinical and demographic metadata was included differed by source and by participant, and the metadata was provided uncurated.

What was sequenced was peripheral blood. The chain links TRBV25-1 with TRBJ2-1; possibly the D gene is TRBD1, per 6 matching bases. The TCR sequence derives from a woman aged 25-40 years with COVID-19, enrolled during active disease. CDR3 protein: CASSEPGVLEQFF. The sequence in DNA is TGTGCCAGCAGTGAGCCAGGGGTCTTGGAGCAGTTCTTC.